This TCR beta chain was retrieved from a study of cytomegalovirus exposure and HLA in healthy donors. Study at large: Of the donors genotyped, approximately 400 in all, less than 90% fell in the Caucasian-associated ancestry cluster.

Study-wide findings and caveats: Later, TCR association rates were found to vary by HLA locus, highest for DRB1 and lowest for HLA-C.

About this clone itself: What it recognizes is unknown.

Donors likely had unrecorded immune exposures despite being nominally healthy when sampled. The PCR ran on 60 Vbeta and 13 Jbeta primers. Profiling relied on immunoSEQ multiplex PCR, and the TCRdb table lists in-frame clones only, not all of them. The sample has 100,000 to 150,000 clones, approximately 74% seen once. The sequenced sample consisted of PBMCs. This clonotype was sampled from a man in his forties in good health and CMV-seropositive.

CDR3 nucleotides: TGTGCTAGTGGTTTGGTACGTTACAGGGGTGGCTACAATGAGCAGTTCTTC. Its translation: CASGLVRYRGGYNEQFF. The chain links TRBV12-5 to TRBJ2-1; 7 nucleotides match TRBD1. The CDR3 totals 17 residues. J was trimmed by 3 bases and V by 0 bases; bases with no gene match: 8. The V gene's germline CDR1 is LGHNT and CDR2 FRNRAP. Together with reference TRBV12-5 and TRBJ2-1, the CDR3 gives the full variable domain: DARVTQTPRHKVTEMGQEVTMRCQPILGHNTVFWYRQTMMQGLELLAYFRNRAPLDDSGMPKDRFSAEMPDATLATLKIQPSEPRDSAVYFCASGLVRYRGGYNEQFFGPGTRLTVL.